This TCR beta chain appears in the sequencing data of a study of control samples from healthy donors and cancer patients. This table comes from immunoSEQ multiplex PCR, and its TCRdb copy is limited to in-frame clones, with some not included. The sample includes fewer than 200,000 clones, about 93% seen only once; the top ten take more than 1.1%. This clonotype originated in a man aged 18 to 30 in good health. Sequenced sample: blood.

The CDR3 bases are TGTGCCAGCAGCTTAAGGGGAGATGGCTACACCTTC. It specifies CASSLRGDGYTF. The V call is TRBV5-5, the J call TRBJ1-2, with D maybe TRBD1 (5 bases). This CDR3 has 12 residues. V was clipped by 2 bases and J by 6 bases, with 8 bases between them. CDR1 SGHKS and CDR2 YYEKEE come from the germline V gene (reference sequence). The complete variable domain, with remaining parts taken from reference TRBV5-5 and TRBJ1-2, reads DAGVTQSPTHLIKTRGQQVTLRCSPISGHKSVSWYQQVLGQGPQFIFQYYEKEERGRGNFPDRFSARQFPNYSSELNVNALLLGDSALYLCASSLRGDGYTFGSGTRLTVV.